The present T cell receptor beta chain was sequenced within a study of OX40 agonist ivuxolimab in advanced cancers. Regarding the complete study: The costimulatory receptor OX40 (CD134) was targeted by ivuxolimab, a fully human IgG2 agonistic monoclonal antibody. The purpose of peripheral TCRbeta sequencing was to test whether ivuxolimab changed TCR sequence diversity and led to clonal T-cell expansion. Of the approximately 53 patients in dose escalation, about 20 had hepatocellular carcinoma, some 15 had melanoma, 9 had renal cell carcinoma and 9 had head and neck cancer. Intravenous ivuxolimab was administered to patients every 2 weeks at six dose levels: 0.01, 0.1, 0.3, 1.5, 3 and 10 mg/kg. In the dose-escalation cohort, 70% to 85% of patients were male, and the mean age was about 55 years, with a range of roughly 23 to 85. Patients were allowed to have had prior anti-PD-1, anti-PD-L1 or anti-CTLA-4 therapy, and more than 35% of the dose-escalation patients had been treated with checkpoint inhibitors. The monotherapy dose-escalation portion (N of about 47 patients) of the phase I ivuxolimab trial is reported in the paper. Partial responses occurred in three dose-escalation patients: two with cutaneous melanoma and one with hepatocellular carcinoma. Broad study findings and their caveats: Low levels of normalized T-cell clonal expansion were also seen in some patients who did not respond. After ivuxolimab, CD8+ T cells had more expanded clones than CD4+ T cells on average. At doses from 0.1 to 3.0 mg/kg, clonal expansion was seen in both CD4+ and CD8+ blood T cells between baseline and week 6. Antigen specificity was not determined for the clonally expanded peripheral T cells. In the 0.1-3.0 mg/kg groups, partial responders were among the patients with the lowest normalized peripheral clonal expansion, particularly in CD8+ T cells.

Genomic DNA was isolated from the sorted cells so that the TCRbeta CDR3 region could be sequenced. TCRbeta CDR3 regions were sequenced using the immunoSEQ Assay. TCRdb provides this immuneACCESS table in a form limited to in-frame rearrangements. Some clones are lacking; in checked studies, under half of them reflect an unresolved V gene, and why the rest are absent is not known. Here the sample has about 58,000 clones; about 87% occur a single time. The ten largest clones capture approximately 3.8% of the sample. Patients with autoimmune disease history or receiving systemic immunosuppression were excluded from the trial. In every dose cohort, peripheral blood was drawn for TCR sequencing at baseline, cycle 4 day 1, and cycle 7 day 1. The samples were drawn from a first-in-human, open-label, multicenter phase I dose-escalation trial of ivuxolimab. The trial enrolled adults with locally advanced or metastatic head and neck squamous cell, hepatocellular, melanoma or renal cell carcinoma. Before TCR sequencing, CD4+ T cells and CD8+ T cells from peripheral blood were sorted into separate populations.

The trim is 4 bases for V and 5 bases for J, with a gap of 14 bases between the germline ends. CDR1 GTSNPN and CDR2 SVGIG are derived from the germline V gene (reference sequence). The CDR3 starts with the cysteine, ends with the phenylalanine, and has 13 residues. Kept here is only the CDR3 DNA, which spans 39 bases and is read in frame from base 1. Concerning this clone itself: The clone's antigen remains unknown. Per-base quality was not reported, and no clone a single base away is much larger than it.

This receptor was obtained from an adult with an advanced solid tumor such as melanoma, head and neck, liver or kidney cancer. Sequencing was performed on CD4+ or CD8+ T cells sorted from blood, taken in a trial of the OX40 agonist ivuxolimab. The chain links TRBV30 with TRBJ2-5; the D gene is perhaps TRBD2, on 5 matching bases. Read as DNA, the sequence is TGTGCCTGGAATTCGAGACCGGGGGAGACCCAGTACTTC. This is translated as CAWNSRPGETQYF.